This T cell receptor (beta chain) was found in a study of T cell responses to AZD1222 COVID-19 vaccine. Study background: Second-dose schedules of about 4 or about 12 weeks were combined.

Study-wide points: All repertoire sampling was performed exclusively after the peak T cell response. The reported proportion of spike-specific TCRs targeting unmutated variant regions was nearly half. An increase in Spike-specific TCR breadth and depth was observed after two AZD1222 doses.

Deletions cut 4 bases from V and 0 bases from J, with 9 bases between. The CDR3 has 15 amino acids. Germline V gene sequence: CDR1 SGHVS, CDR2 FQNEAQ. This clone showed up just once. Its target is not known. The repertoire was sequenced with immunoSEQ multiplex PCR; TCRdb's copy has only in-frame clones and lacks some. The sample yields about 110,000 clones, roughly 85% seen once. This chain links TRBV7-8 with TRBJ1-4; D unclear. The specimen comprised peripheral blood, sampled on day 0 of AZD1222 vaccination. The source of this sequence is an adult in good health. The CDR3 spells CASSSNSATNEKLFF. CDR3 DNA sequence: TGTGCCAGCAGCTCGAACAGTGCAACTAATGAAAAACTGTTTTTT. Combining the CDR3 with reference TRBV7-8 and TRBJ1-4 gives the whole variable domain GAGVSQSPRYKVAKRGQDVALRCDPISGHVSLFWYQQALGQGPEFLTYFQNEAQLDKSGLPSDRFFAERPEGSVSTLKIQRTQQEDSAVYLCASSSNSATNEKLFFGSGTQLSVL.